The 8 T cell receptor beta chains below were found in one sample sequenced in a study of tumor and adjacent non-tumor tissue in lung cancer. The library came from three nested PCR rounds adapted from ARM-PCR protocols. TCRdb ran MiXCR on the multiplex PCR reads and lists one entry per CDR3 protein. The table records tens of thousands of distinct CDR3 sequences, 74% of them present only once. This sample's RNA came from whole unsorted tissue. This non-tumor lung sample came from over 3 cm beyond the tumor edge. The sequencing input was distant non-tumor lung tissue. These receptor sequences come from a woman in her fifties or sixties with non-small cell lung cancer.

The V gene is TRBV11-3, the J gene TRBJ2-1; D uncertain. Trimming stripped 6 bases from V and 8 bases from J, with 14 bases between. The CDR3 is 13 residues long. CDR1 is SGHNT, CDR2 YENEEA, per germline. CDR3 amino acids: CASSRRVSDEQFF. The CDR3 bases are TGTGCCAGCAGTAGGAGAGTCTCGGATGAGCAGTTCTTC.

This clonotype was counted a few times. The chain uses TRBV7-2 and TRBJ1-2; perhaps TRBD1 as D (6 bases). The V end was cut by 3 bases, the J end by 2 bases, with 10 bases between. The CDR3 is 14 residues long. Looked up from germline, CDR1 is SGHTA and CDR2 is FQGNSA. CDR3 region: CASSLQGLNYGYTF. The CDR3 nucleotides read TGTGCCAGCAGCTTGCAGGGGTTAAACTATGGCTACACCTTC.

This clonotype was counted once. This rearrangement joins TRBV20-1 to TRBJ2-7; D unclear. The CDR3 totals 13 residues. The germline V gene has CDR1 DFQATT and CDR2 SNEGSKA (reference sequence). V shed 6 bases and J shed 3 bases, with 15 bases lying between them. The DNA of the CDR3 is TGCAGTGCGACCATGCGAGGCGGCTACGAGCAGTACTTC. Translating it yields CSATMRGGYEQYF.

With respect to this clonotype: Given the absence of the conserved phenylalanine or tryptophan at the CDR3 end, a read error is likely. The DNA is omitted, as the CDR3 cannot be located on it reliably, and the CDR3 follows TCRdb's listing. The chain combines TRBV4-2 with TRBJ2-2; the D call TRBD1 from the table was never checked on the DNA. The CDR3 has 16 amino acids, counting both end residues. Germline assignment: CDR1 LGHNA and CDR2 YNFKEQ. CDR3 sequence reads: CASSAEGQANTGELFL.

The V and J genes are TRBV12-3 or TRBV12-4 and TRBJ2-3; 12 positions agree with TRBD1. Trimming at V came to 6 bases and at J to 8 bases, leaving 9 bases not matched to a gene. The CDR3 runs 15 residues. The CDR3 coding sequence is TGTGCCAGCAGCGGAAGGGACAGGGGGCCAGGTACGCAGTATTTT. Translation: CASSGRDRGPGTQYF.

The chain joins TRBV6-6 to TRBJ2-3; TRBD2 agrees at 15 bases. Germline-derived CDR1 and CDR2 are MNHNY and SVGAGI (reference sequence). The CDR3 sequence is 17 residues long. With V trimmed by 10 bases and J by 4 bases, 12 bases remained unmatched. In DNA, the CDR3 is TGTGCCATTGCCAGCGGACTAGCGGGAGGGTTGGCAGATACGCAGTATTTT. Encoded protein: CAIASGLAGGLADTQYF.

Note on this clonotype: A junction boundary mismatches the germline segment, possibly from a read error. The chain recombines TRBV6-1 with TRBJ1-1, with TRBD1 matching 7 bases. The length of the CDR3 is 15 residues. The germline V gene encodes CDR1 MNHNS and CDR2 SASEGT. The CDR3 DNA is TGTGCCAGCAGTGAGTTGGAAAAAGGGGGCACTGAAGCTTTATTT. Translation: CASSELEKGGTEALF.

This clonotype was counted many times. The genes are TRBV29-1 and TRBJ1-5, with TRBD1 as a possible D gene (6 bases). Trimming removed 5 bases from V and 4 bases from J, with 15 bases in between. The CDR3 covers 14 residues. Germline V gene sequence: CDR1 SQVTM, CDR2 ANQGSEA. CDR3 DNA: TGCAGCGTTCAGCAGGGGTATGGGAATCAGCCCCAGCATTTT. Its protein is CSVQQGYGNQPQHF. The full variable domain, in which reference TRBV29-1 and TRBJ1-5 provide the parts outside the CDR3, is SAVISQKPSRDICQRGTSLTIQCQVDSQVTMMFWYRQQPGQSLTLIATANQGSEATYESGFVIDKFPISRPNLTFSTLTVSNMSPEDSSIYLCSVQQGYGNQPQHFGDGTRLSIL.